The 19 T cell receptor beta chains presented below share a single source sample, sequenced in a study of sequential checkpoint blockade in melanoma. Method: immunoSEQ multiplex PCR; TCRdb's copy keeps in-frame clones and lacks some. This sample yields 9,000 to 13,000 clones, of which less than 30% are seen a single time; about a quarter belongs to the top ten. Treatment specified: randomized to nivolumab then ipilimumab (arm A) or the reverse (arm B). Sequencing was performed on tumor tissue (inferred from file names), taken from a patient given nivolumab and ipilimumab in sequence. These receptors were taken from a human donor with melanoma.

This clone was found a few times. The chain employs TRBV6-8 and TRBJ2-2; TRBD1 aligns across 8 bases. The V segment lost 5 bases and the J segment 6 bases; nucleotides outside the gene matches: 17. CDR1 is MNHGY and CDR2 is SAAAGT in the germline V gene. This CDR3 has 18 amino acids. Here the CDR3 DNA reads TGTGCCAGCAGTGACAAATATCTCAGGGGGCCCAGACCCGGGGAGCTGTTTTTT. Amino acid sequence: CASSDKYLRGPRPGELFF.

The rearrangement uses TRBV6-8 and TRBJ2-7, with D possibly being TRBD1 or TRBD2 (5 bases each). V lost 7 bases and J 6 bases, leaving 22 bases between the germline ends. This CDR3 comprises 15 residues. Germline assignment: CDR1 MNHGY and CDR2 SAAAGT. The CDR3 region is CASIKLGRESGEQYF. CDR3 coding DNA: TGTGCCAGCATCAAACTCGGCAGGGAGTCCGGCGAGCAGTACTTC.

The V call is TRBV19, the J call TRBJ2-7; D is uncertain. Germline CDR1 and CDR2: LNHDA and SQIVND (reference sequence). The ends were cut back, 7 bases at V and 4 bases at J, with 17 bases in the middle. CDR3 length equals 14 residues. CDR3 region: CASTRRLGEYEQYF. CDR3 DNA sequence: TGTGCCAGTACGAGGCGTCTAGGAGAGTACGAGCAGTACTTC.

This chain connects TRBV18 to TRBJ2-1; D may be TRBD1 or TRBD2 (5 bases each). V shed 2 bases and J shed 7 bases, with 9 bases lying between them. Germline values: CDR1 KGHSH, CDR2 LQKENI. The CDR3 contains 13 residues. The CDR3 DNA is TGTGCCAGCTCACCATTAGAGGGGAATGAGCAGTTCTTC. Its protein product is CASSPLEGNEQFF. Variable domain in full (rest from reference TRBV18 and TRBJ2-1): NAGVMQNPRHLVRRRGQEARLRCSPMKGHSHVYWYRQLPEEGLKFMVYLQKENIIDESGMPKERFSAEFPKEGPSILRIQQVVRGDSAAYFCASSPLEGNEQFFGPGTRLTVL.

This chain connects TRBV6-8 to TRBJ2-3; D is undetermined. Germline lookup yields CDR1 MNHGY and CDR2 SAAAGT. Trimming cost V 7 bases and J 3 bases, with 17 bases left between them. This CDR3 has 15 amino acids. The DNA for the CDR3 is TGTGCCAGCACCTATATCAGGACGCCAACAGATACGCAGTATTTT. This sequence encodes CASTYIRTPTDTQYF.

V is TRBV25-1 and J is TRBJ2-1, with 10 positions matching TRBD1. V shed 6 bases, J shed 15 bases, and the junction held 17 bases outside the gene matches. Germline V gene data show CDR1 as MGHDK and CDR2 as SYGVNS. The CDR3 has 15 residues. In DNA, the CDR3 is TGTGCCAGCAGCAGCGAGTTGACAGGGGGCGAAACGCGGTTCTTC. This codes for CASSSELTGGETRFF. Full variable domain (missing parts from reference TRBV25-1 and TRBJ2-1): EADIYQTPRYLVIGTGKKITLECSQTMGHDKMYWYQQDPGMELHLIHYSYGVNSTEKGDLSSESTVSRIRTEHFPLTLESARPSHTSQYLCASSSELTGGETRFFGPGTRLTVL.

The chain has TRBV11-3 and TRBJ2-2; 8 bases agree with TRBD2. Germline loops: CDR1 SGHNT, CDR2 YENEEA. V was clipped by 5 bases and J by 4 bases; unmatched bases: 9. This CDR3 has 16 amino acids. The CDR3 reads CASSTYRGGVTGELFF. For the CDR3, the DNA is TGTGCCAGCAGCACTTACCGGGGGGGCGTCACCGGGGAGCTGTTTTTT. The full variable domain, in which reference TRBV11-3 and TRBJ2-2 provide the parts outside the CDR3, is EAGVVQSPRYKIIEKKQPVAFWCNPISGHNTLYWYLQNLGQGPELLIRYENEEAVDDSQLPKDRFSAERLKGVDSTLKIQPAELGDSAVYLCASSTYRGGVTGELFFGEGSRLTVL.

The rearrangement joins TRBV11-3 to TRBJ2-5, with 12 positions matching TRBD2. The V and J ends lost 1 base and 5 bases, in that order; junction bases with no gene match: 5. The CDR3 runs to 16 residues. CDR1 and CDR2 (germline): SGHNT, YENEEA. CDR3 amino acids: CASSLGLAGGLETQYF. The CDR3 coding sequence is TGTGCCAGCAGCTTAGGGCTAGCGGGGGGGCTGGAGACCCAGTACTTC.

V and J are TRBV19 and TRBJ1-2; TRBD1 matches 10 bases. Germline V gene sequence: CDR1 LNHDA, CDR2 SQIVND (reference sequence). V shed 2 bases and J 8 bases; nucleotides not matched to a gene: 14. The CDR3 is 17 amino acids. The DNA for the CDR3 is TGTGCCAGTAGTATATCTACCCGGGGACAGGGGACGGAAGGCTACACCTTC. Its protein is CASSISTRGQGTEGYTF.

CDR3 bases: TGTGCCGGACAACACGGAACCTACGAGCAGTACTTC. Protein product: CAGQHGTYEQYF. The chain links TRBV19 to TRBJ2-7; TRBD1 is a possible D gene (5 bases). The CDR3 extends over 12 amino acids. V was trimmed by 11 bases and J by 2 bases, leaving 13 bases between them. Germline CDR1 reads LNHDA; CDR2 reads SQIVND (reference sequence).

The sample holds a few counts of this clone. The V call is TRBV7-2, the J call TRBJ2-5, with D maybe TRBD2 (6 bases). CDR3 length equals 13 residues. The V gene lost 7 bases and the J gene lost 5 bases, with 14 bases spanning the gap. Germline CDR1 SGHTA, CDR2 FQGNSA. Here the CDR3 reads CASNAGSGETQYF. CDR3 nucleotides: TGTGCCAGCAACGCGGGAAGTGGGGAGACCCAGTACTTC. Based on the CDR3 plus reference TRBV7-2 and TRBJ2-5, the full variable domain is GAGVSQSPSNKVTEKGKDVELRCDPISGHTALYWYRQSLGQGLEFLIYFQGNSAPDKSGLPSDRFSAERTGGSVSTLTIQRTQQEDSAVYLCASNAGSGETQYFGPGTRLLVL.

Concerning this clone itself: One end of the junction fails to match germline, which may point to a read error. The CDR3 region has the DNA TGTGCCAGCAGCGCCGAAAACAGTGAAGCTTTCTTT. It specifies CASSAENSEAFF. J is TRBJ1-1 and V is TRBV9; D call uncertain. Germline loops: CDR1 SGDLS, CDR2 YYNGEE. The CDR3 is 12 amino acids. The whole variable domain, filled in from reference TRBV9 and TRBJ1-1, reads DSGVTQTPKHLITATGQRVTLRCSPRSGDLSVYWYQQSLDQGLQFLIQYYNGEERAKGNILERFSAQQFPDLHSELNLSSLELGDSALYFCASSAENSEAFFGQGTRLTVV.

V gene TRBV6-8 combines with J gene TRBJ2-5; D is uncertain. Trimming took 3 bases from V and 5 from J, leaving 13 bases between them. Germline-derived CDR1 and CDR2 are MNHGY and SAAAGT. The CDR3 spans 14 residues. The CDR3 DNA is TGTGCCAGCAGTTATTCGACGAGCAGGGAGACCCAGTACTTC. Residues: CASSYSTSRETQYF.

The chain couples TRBV6-8 to TRBJ1-6; no firm D call. Trimming took 8 bases from V and 5 from J, leaving 16 bases between them. CDR3 length equals 15 residues. CDR1 MNHGY and CDR2 SAAAGT come from the germline V gene. The CDR3 DNA is TGTGCCAGCTCGACCGACGGGTTTAATAATTCACCCCTCCACTTT. Its protein is CASSTDGFNNSPLHF.

This clone was recorded a few times. The CDR3 region has the DNA TGTGCCAGCAGCCCAGGACAGGGATCTTTCTACGAGCAGTACTTC. Translation gives CASSPGQGSFYEQYF. The gene calls are TRBV11-3 and TRBJ2-7; TRBD1 agrees at 8 bases. Germline CDR1 and CDR2: SGHNT and YENEEA. The CDR3 length is 15 residues. The J segment lost 3 bases and the V segment lost 5 bases, leaving 9 bases of the junction unmatched.

The sample holds a few counts of this clone. The chain recombines TRBV6-8 with TRBJ2-1, with D possibly matching TRBD2 (7 bases). This CDR3 region has 15 residues. Between the trimmed V and J ends, which lost 0 bases and 5 bases, there was a span of 11 bases. Per the germline V gene, CDR1 is MNHGY and CDR2 is SAAAGT. The CDR3 coding sequence is TGTGCCAGCAGTTACTCGAGGGGGGGCAACAATGAGCAGTTCTTC. This gives the protein CASSYSRGGNNEQFF.

CDR3 sequence: CASNQGVNTGELFF. The CDR3 bases are TGCGCCAGCAATCAGGGGGTGAACACCGGGGAGCTGTTTTTT. The V call is TRBV5-1, the J call TRBJ2-2, with TRBD1 identical over 7 bases. The junction had 3 bases not matched to a gene; V was cut back by 6 bases and J by 1 base. The CDR3 extends over 14 amino acids. Germline V gives CDR1 SGHRS, CDR2 YFSETQ.

This clone was detected a few times. V and J are TRBV11-3 and TRBJ1-2, with 11 bases lining up with TRBD1. CDR3 length equals 15 residues. J gave up 3 bases and V 3 bases, and 3 bases lay outside the gene matches. Germline CDR1 reads SGHNT; CDR2 reads YENEEA. The CDR3 DNA follows: TGTGCCAGCAGCTTGGGGACAGGGGGTCACTATGGCTACACCTTC. It translates to CASSLGTGGHYGYTF.

This clone was counted only a few times. V and J are TRBV6-8 and TRBJ2-5; no reliable D call. Between the trimmed V and J ends, which lost 6 bases and 5 bases, there was a span of 10 bases. Germline CDR1 is MNHGY and CDR2 is SAAAGT. CDR3 length: 12 residues. The chain's CDR3 is CASSPTGETQYF. CDR3 nucleotides: TGTGCCAGCAGCCCCACCGGGGAGACCCAGTACTTC.